Listed here are 2 T cell receptor beta chains from one sample, sequenced in a study of T-cell memory formation after mild COVID-19. From the 5' RACE reads, TCRdb called clonotypes with MiXCR, one entry per CDR3 protein. The sample holds hundreds of thousands of distinct CDR3 sequences, roughly 20% seen once. Sequencing was performed on PBMCs or a T cell subset sorted from them (not recorded which). These receptors originate from an adult woman who had mild COVID-19 (a few samples of this study predate the infection). Cell type and time point are not known.

V is TRBV6-4 and J is TRBJ1-2; 7 nucleotides line up with TRBD1. CDR3 size: 14 residues. V shed 8 bases, J shed 4 bases, and the junction held 10 bases outside the gene matches. Germline-derived CDR1 and CDR2 are MRHNA and SNTAGT. The CDR3 bases are TGTGCCAGCTCCGCCGGGACAGCAAGCTATGGCTACACCTTC. Its translation: CASSAGTASYGYTF.

In its sample, this clonotype was seen a few times. V usage is TRBV10-3 and J usage is TRBJ2-6; unclear D gene. The V and J ends lost 3 bases and 0 bases respectively, with 12 bases between them. CDR3 size: 17 residues. CDR1 is ENHRY, CDR2 SYGVKD, per germline. The CDR3 nucleotides are TGTGCCATCAGTGACAATAACCCCATCTCTGGGGCCAACGTCCTGACTTTC. Its translation: CAISDNNPISGANVLTF.